This TCR beta chain was recovered during a study of blood T cell repertoires in COVID-19. Across the whole study: Both acute and convalescent COVID-19 samples were obtained from the United States, Italy and Spain. Sources were T cells, B-cell-depleted T cells, or PBMCs; the material itself was cDNA or gDNA.

Original handling: Reference gene primer amplification gave estimated nucleated cell counts. Produced via immunoSEQ multiplex PCR; TCRdb's table is partial and in-frame only. V and J calls and clone size are as listed in that table; D and trimming were resolved from the DNA. The sample includes more than 130,000 clones, approximately 87% of them seen just once. The V gene lost 2 bases and the J gene lost 3 bases, with 7 bases spanning the gap. The CDR3 spans 13 residues. From germline, CDR1 is MNHEY and CDR2 SMNVEV (reference sequence). The genes are TRBV27 and TRBJ2-5, with a possible D match to TRBD1 (5 bases). The source material was peripheral blood. The TCR was taken from a woman aged 40 to 55 with acute or convalescent COVID-19. CDR3 region: CASSLGREETQYF. CDR3 DNA sequence: TGTGCCAGCAGTTTAGGCAGGGAAGAGACCCAGTACTTC.